Listed below are T cell receptor beta chains from one sample, sequenced in a study of regulatory T cells in long-lasting Graves disease. TCRdb re-called the multiplex PCR reads with MiXCR, one entry per CDR3 protein. Of 650,000 to 700,000 distinct CDR3 sequences listed, about 30% were seen once; the top ten hold about 42%. Here the sequenced sample was peripheral blood mononuclear cells (PBMCs), taken when the disease was refractory, from a patient treated with antithyroid drugs. The receptors stem from a female donor with Graves disease. The CDR3 runs from the conserved cysteine through the conserved F or W. D genes are given only for firm matches.

J gene: TRBJ2-3; V gene: TRBV30; D gene: -; CDR3 protein: CAWSAVGTDTQYF
J gene: TRBJ2-7; V gene: TRBV7-3; D gene: TRBD2; CDR3 protein: CASSLTQAGGEQYF
J gene: TRBJ2-5; V gene: TRBV2; D gene: -; CDR3 protein: CASNGQGHETQYF
J gene: TRBJ1-1; V gene: TRBV7-9; D gene: -; CDR3 protein: CASSLGGNGKDAEAFF
J gene: TRBJ1-2; V gene: TRBV30; D gene: -; CDR3 protein: CAWSVSWTGSGHGYTF
J gene: TRBJ2-7; V gene: TRBV5-1; D gene: -; CDR3 protein: CASSLSGGTTIEQYF
J gene: TRBJ1-1; V gene: TRBV28; D gene: -; CDR3 protein: CASSLSGAIAFF
J gene: TRBJ1-4; V gene: TRBV5-1; D gene: -; CDR3 protein: CASRRATNEKLFF
J gene: TRBJ1-3; V gene: TRBV28; D gene: -; CDR3 protein: CASSSTSSGNTIYF
J gene: TRBJ1-4; V gene: TRBV27; D gene: TRBD1; CDR3 protein: CASRRGTGDEKLFF
J gene: TRBJ1-1; V gene: TRBV6-2/TRBV6-3; D gene: -; CDR3 protein: CASSYLLGTEAFF
J gene: TRBJ1-5; V gene: TRBV19; D gene: -; CDR3 protein: CASSIQVRGNQPQHF
J gene: TRBJ1-1; V gene: TRBV7-8; D gene: TRBD1; CDR3 protein: CASRQGQAGINTEAFF
J gene: TRBJ1-1; V gene: TRBV7-9; D gene: -; CDR3 protein: CASSQGQSSAFF
J gene: TRBJ2-7; V gene: TRBV20-1; D gene: TRBD1; CDR3 protein: CSARVTPWDSPYEQYF
J gene: TRBJ1-5; V gene: TRBV30; D gene: -; CDR3 protein: CAWSKGDRSNQPQHF
J gene: TRBJ1-1; V gene: TRBV19; D gene: -; CDR3 protein: CASSIGSTHPPNTEAFF
J gene: TRBJ2-7; V gene: TRBV6-1; D gene: TRBD2; CDR3 protein: CASSSPRLAGDYEQYF
J gene: TRBJ1-1; V gene: TRBV6-1; D gene: -; CDR3 protein: CATTRGEHTEAFF
J gene: TRBJ1-6; V gene: TRBV9; D gene: -; CDR3 protein: CASSAPTGYNSPLHF
J gene: TRBJ2-1; V gene: TRBV6-1; D gene: TRBD2; CDR3 protein: CASSVSGSYSSYNEQFF
J gene: TRBJ2-6; V gene: TRBV6-1; D gene: -; CDR3 protein: CASSKSGGANVLTF
J gene: TRBJ2-5; V gene: TRBV12-3/TRBV12-4; D gene: -; CDR3 protein: CASSAGDLALETQYF
J gene: TRBJ1-5; V gene: TRBV25-1; D gene: TRBD1; CDR3 protein: CASSAGTGGEPSNQPQHF
J gene: TRBJ2-3; V gene: TRBV15; D gene: TRBD2; CDR3 protein: CATSSETSGSKADTQYF
J gene: TRBJ1-1; V gene: TRBV25-1; D gene: -; CDR3 protein: CASSGLGTPFMNTEAFF
J gene: TRBJ1-1; V gene: TRBV29-1; D gene: TRBD1; CDR3 protein: CSVGTGSTEAFF
J gene: TRBJ1-1; V gene: TRBV11-2; D gene: -; CDR3 protein: CASSFWQVPEAFF
J gene: TRBJ2-7; V gene: TRBV6-2/TRBV6-3; D gene: -; CDR3 protein: CASSYSWQNPYEQYF
J gene: TRBJ1-5; V gene: TRBV6-1; D gene: -; CDR3 protein: CASSASTRDQPQHF
J gene: TRBJ2-5; V gene: TRBV7-3; D gene: TRBD2; CDR3 protein: CASSPRPSGETRYF
J gene: TRBJ1-3; V gene: TRBV28; D gene: TRBD1; CDR3 protein: CASSPQTGYGNTIYF
J gene: TRBJ1-1; V gene: TRBV19; D gene: TRBD1; CDR3 protein: CASSIIGRGGQYEAFF
J gene: TRBJ1-5; V gene: TRBV2; D gene: -; CDR3 protein: CASNGHNQPQHF
J gene: TRBJ1-5; V gene: TRBV3-1; D gene: -; CDR3 protein: CASSQVPESNQPQHF
J gene: TRBJ1-1; V gene: TRBV6-2/TRBV6-3; D gene: -; CDR3 protein: CASSYGGQGAFF
J gene: TRBJ2-5; V gene: TRBV11-2; D gene: -; CDR3 protein: CASSFFTQETQYF
J gene: TRBJ2-5; V gene: TRBV12-5; D gene: -; CDR3 protein: CASALSRGSQETQYF
J gene: TRBJ1-3; V gene: TRBV6-1; D gene: -; CDR3 protein: CASRDTLGRNTIYF
J gene: TRBJ1-1; V gene: TRBV6-1; D gene: -; CDR3 protein: CASRTRGSEAFF
J gene: TRBJ2-3; V gene: TRBV5-6; D gene: -; CDR3 protein: CASSLQGSTDTQYF
J gene: TRBJ2-6; V gene: TRBV28; D gene: -; CDR3 protein: CASSSLGGRSGANVLTF
J gene: TRBJ1-5; V gene: TRBV30; D gene: -; CDR3 protein: CAGGGNQPQHF
J gene: TRBJ2-5; V gene: TRBV9; D gene: -; CDR3 protein: CASSGHRIGETQYF
J gene: TRBJ2-1; V gene: TRBV2; D gene: TRBD1; CDR3 protein: CASSEIGQGTREQFF